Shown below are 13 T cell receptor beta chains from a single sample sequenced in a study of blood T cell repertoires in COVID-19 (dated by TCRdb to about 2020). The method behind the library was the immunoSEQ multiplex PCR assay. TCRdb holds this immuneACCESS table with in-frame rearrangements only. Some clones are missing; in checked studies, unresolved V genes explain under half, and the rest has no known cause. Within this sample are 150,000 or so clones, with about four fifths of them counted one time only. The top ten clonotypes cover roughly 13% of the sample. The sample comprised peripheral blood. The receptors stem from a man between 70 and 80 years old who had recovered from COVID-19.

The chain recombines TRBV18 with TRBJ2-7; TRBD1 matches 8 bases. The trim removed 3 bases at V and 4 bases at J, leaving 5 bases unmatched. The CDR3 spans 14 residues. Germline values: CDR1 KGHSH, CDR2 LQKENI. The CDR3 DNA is TGTGCCAGCTCACCGGACAGGGTGGTTTACGAGCAGTACTTC. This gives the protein CASSPDRVVYEQYF.

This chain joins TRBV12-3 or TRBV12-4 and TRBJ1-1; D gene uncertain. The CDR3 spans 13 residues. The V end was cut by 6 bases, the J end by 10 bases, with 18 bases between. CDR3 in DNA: TGTGCCAGCAGCCCGCTAACAGCGGCTAGAGCTTTCTTT. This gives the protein CASSPLTAARAFF.

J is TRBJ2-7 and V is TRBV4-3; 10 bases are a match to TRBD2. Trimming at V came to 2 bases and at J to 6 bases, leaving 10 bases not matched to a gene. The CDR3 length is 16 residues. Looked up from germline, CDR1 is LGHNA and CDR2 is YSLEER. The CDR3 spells CASSQQAGGYYGEQYF. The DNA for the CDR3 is TGCGCCAGCAGCCAACAAGCGGGAGGGTATTACGGCGAGCAGTACTTC.

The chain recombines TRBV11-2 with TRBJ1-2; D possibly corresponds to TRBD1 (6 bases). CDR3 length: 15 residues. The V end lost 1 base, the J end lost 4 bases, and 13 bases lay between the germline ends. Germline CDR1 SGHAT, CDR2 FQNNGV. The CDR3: CASSLGIQGFYGYTF. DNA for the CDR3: TGTGCCAGCAGCTTAGGGATACAGGGCTTCTATGGCTACACCTTC. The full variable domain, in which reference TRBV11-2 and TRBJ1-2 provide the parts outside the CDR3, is EAGVAQSPRYKIIEKRQSVAFWCNPISGHATLYWYQQILGQGPKLLIQFQNNGVVDDSQLPKDRFSAERLKGVDSTLKIQPAKLEDSAVYLCASSLGIQGFYGYTFGSGTRLTVV.

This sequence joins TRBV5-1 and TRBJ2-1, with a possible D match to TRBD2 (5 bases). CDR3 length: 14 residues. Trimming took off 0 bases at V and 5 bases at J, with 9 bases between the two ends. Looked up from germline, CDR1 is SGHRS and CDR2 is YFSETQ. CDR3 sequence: CASSLASLNNEQFF. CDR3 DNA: TGCGCCAGCAGCTTGGCTAGCCTGAACAATGAGCAGTTCTTC.

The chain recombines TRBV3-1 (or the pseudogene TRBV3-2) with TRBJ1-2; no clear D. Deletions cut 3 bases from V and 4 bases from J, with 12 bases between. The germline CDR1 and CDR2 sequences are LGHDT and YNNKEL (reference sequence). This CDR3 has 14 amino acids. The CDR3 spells CASSQQAQIYGYTF. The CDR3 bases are TGTGCCAGCAGCCAGCAGGCCCAAATCTATGGCTACACCTTC.

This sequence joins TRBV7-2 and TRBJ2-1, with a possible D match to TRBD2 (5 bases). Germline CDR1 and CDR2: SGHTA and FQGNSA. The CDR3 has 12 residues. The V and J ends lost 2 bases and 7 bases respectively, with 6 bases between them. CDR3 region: CASSLLANEQFF. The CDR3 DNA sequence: TGTGCCAGCAGCTTATTAGCGAATGAGCAGTTCTTC.

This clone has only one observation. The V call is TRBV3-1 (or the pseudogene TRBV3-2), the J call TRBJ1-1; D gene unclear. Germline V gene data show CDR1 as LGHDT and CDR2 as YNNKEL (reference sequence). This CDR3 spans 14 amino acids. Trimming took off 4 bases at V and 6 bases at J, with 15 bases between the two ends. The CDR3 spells CASSLQARRAEAFF. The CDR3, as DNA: TGTGCCAGCAGCCTCCAGGCCAGAAGAGCTGAAGCTTTCTTT.

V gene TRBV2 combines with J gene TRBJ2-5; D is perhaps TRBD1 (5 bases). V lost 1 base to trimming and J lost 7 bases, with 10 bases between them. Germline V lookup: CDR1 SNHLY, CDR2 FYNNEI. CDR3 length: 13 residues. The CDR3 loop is CASSEGSQGTQYF. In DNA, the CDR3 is TGTGCCAGCAGTGAAGGCAGTCAGGGGACCCAGTACTTC.

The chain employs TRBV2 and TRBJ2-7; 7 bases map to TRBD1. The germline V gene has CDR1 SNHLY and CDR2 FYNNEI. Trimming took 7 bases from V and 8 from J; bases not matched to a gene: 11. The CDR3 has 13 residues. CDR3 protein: CASNDATGSKQYF. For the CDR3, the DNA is TGTGCCAGCAATGATGCGACAGGGTCTAAGCAGTACTTC.

CDR3 nucleotides: TGCGCCAGCAGCCGACGACAGGGCCAGAACACTGAAGCTTTCTTT. Its translation is CASSRRQGQNTEAFF. The V and J genes are TRBV5-1 and TRBJ1-1, with 7 bases lining up with TRBD1. Per germline, CDR1 SGHRS and CDR2 YFSETQ. This CDR3 contains 15 residues. V shed 4 bases, J shed 1 base, and the junction held 7 bases outside the gene matches. The entire variable domain, with the rest obtained from reference TRBV5-1 and TRBJ1-1, is as follows: KAGVTQTPRYLIKTRGQQVTLSCSPISGHRSVSWYQQTPGQGLQFLFEYFSETQRNKGNFPGRFSGRQFSNSRSEMNVSTLELGDSALYLCASSRRQGQNTEAFFGQGTRLTVV.

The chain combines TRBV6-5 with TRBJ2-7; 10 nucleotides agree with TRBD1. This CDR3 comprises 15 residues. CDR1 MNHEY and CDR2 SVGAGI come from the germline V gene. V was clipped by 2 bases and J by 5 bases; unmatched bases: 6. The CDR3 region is CASSYQGTGVNEQYF. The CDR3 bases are TGTGCCAGCAGTTACCAGGGGACAGGGGTGAACGAGCAGTACTTC.

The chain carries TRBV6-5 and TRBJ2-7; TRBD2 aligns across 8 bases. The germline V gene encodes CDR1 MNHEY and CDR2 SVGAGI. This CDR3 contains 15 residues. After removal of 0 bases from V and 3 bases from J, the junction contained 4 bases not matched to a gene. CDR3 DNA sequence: TGTGCCAGCAGTTACTCGATTAGCGGGGTCTACGAGCAGTACTTC. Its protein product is CASSYSISGVYEQYF.